A few counts support the clone carrying this TCR beta chain. This sample was taken from a study of T-cell memory formation after mild COVID-19. From the 5' RACE reads, TCRdb called clonotypes with MiXCR, one entry per CDR3 protein. The sample yields 250,000 to 300,000 distinct CDR3 sequences, over 7% seen once. Germline V lookup: CDR1 SGHRS, CDR2 YFSETQ. The V and J ends lost 5 bases and 3 bases respectively, with 14 bases between them. This CDR3 region has 14 residues. This receptor was identified in a man younger than 30 who had mild COVID-19 (a few samples of this study predate the infection). Cell type and time point are not known. This sequence joins TRBV5-1 and TRBJ1-1; D is possibly TRBD1 (5 bases). The source material was PBMCs or a T cell subset sorted from them (not recorded which). The CDR3 loop reads CASRKGDGDTEAFF. The CDR3 DNA is TGCGCCAGCAGAAAAGGGGACGGGGACACTGAAGCTTTCTTT.